This T cell receptor beta chain derives from a study of shared clonotypes between healthy human individuals. The study's findings and limits: It was only blood that was sampled, and tissue repertoires likely differ.

About this clone itself: What it recognizes is unknown.

Sequenced by immunoSEQ multiplex PCR; TCRdb stores in-frame clones only, minus some. This table holds approximately 980,000 clones, 76% found once. Germline V gives CDR1 ENHRY, CDR2 SYGVKD. V shed 4 bases, J shed 2 bases, and the junction held 4 bases outside the gene matches. The CDR3 has 14 amino acids. This receptor was obtained from a man between 18 and 35 years old in good health. The V and J genes are TRBV10-3 and TRBJ2-5, with TRBD2 identical over 7 bases. The sequenced sample consisted of memory CD4+ T cells sorted from blood. The subset here: CD45RA-negative fraction. In nucleotides, the CDR3 is TGTGCCATCAGTGTCTCTAGCGGTCAAGAGACCCAGTACTTC. This codes for CAISVSSGQETQYF.